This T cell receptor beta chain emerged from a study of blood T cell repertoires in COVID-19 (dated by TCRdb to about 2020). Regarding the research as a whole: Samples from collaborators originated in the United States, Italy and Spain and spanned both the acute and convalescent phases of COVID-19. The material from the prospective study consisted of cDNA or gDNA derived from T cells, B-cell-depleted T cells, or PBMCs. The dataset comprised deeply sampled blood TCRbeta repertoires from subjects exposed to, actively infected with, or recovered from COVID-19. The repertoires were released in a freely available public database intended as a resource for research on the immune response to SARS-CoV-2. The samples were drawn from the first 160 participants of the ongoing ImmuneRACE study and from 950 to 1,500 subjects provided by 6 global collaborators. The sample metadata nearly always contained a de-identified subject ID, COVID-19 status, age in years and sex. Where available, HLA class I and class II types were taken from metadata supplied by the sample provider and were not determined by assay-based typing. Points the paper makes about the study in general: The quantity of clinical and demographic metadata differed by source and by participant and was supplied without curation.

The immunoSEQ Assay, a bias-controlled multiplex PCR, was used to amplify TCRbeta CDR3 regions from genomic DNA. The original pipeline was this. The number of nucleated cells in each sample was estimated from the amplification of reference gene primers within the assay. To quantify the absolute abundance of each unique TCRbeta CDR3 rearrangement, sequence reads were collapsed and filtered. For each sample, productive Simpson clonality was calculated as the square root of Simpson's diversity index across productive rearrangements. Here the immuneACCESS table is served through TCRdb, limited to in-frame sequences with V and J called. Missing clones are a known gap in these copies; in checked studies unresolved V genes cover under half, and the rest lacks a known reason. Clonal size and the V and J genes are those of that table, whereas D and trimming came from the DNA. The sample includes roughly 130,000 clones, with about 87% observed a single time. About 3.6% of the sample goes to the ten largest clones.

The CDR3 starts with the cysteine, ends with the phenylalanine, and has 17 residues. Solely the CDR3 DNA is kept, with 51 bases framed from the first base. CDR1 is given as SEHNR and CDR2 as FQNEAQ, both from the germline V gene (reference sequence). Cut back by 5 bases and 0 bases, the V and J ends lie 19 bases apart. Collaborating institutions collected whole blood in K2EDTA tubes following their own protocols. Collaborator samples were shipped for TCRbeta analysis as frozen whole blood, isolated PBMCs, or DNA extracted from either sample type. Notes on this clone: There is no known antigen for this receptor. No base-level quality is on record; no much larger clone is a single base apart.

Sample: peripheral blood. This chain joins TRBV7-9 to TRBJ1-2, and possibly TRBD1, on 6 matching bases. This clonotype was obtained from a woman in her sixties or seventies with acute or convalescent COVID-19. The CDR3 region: CASSPLTGGRANYGYTF. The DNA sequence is TGTGCCAGCAGCCCACTAACGGGGGGGCGAGCTAACTATGGCTACACCTTC.